Presented here are 26 T cell receptor beta chains from one specimen sequenced in a study of response to subunit inactivated influenza vaccine. One entry per CDR3 protein, called by TCRdb with MiXCR from the RT-PCR reads. Here the sample spans about 780,000 distinct CDR3 sequences, around a sixth being singletons. The source material was PBMCs from blood, sampled about 5 days after vaccination. These receptors were obtained from a man aged 50 to 59 who received an inactivated influenza vaccine.

There are a few counts of this clonotype. The chain uses TRBV7-9 and TRBJ2-2, with D perhaps being TRBD1 or TRBD2 (5 bases each). The germline gives CDR1 SEHNR, CDR2 FQNEAQ (reference sequence). This CDR3 has 16 residues. V was cut by 3 bases and J by 4 bases, with 15 bases left in between. The CDR3 bases are TGTGCCAGCAGCTTCACGAGGGGCGCAGGCACCGGGGAGCTGTTTTTT. Its protein product is CASSFTRGAGTGELFF.

This clonotype was found a few times. The rearrangement links TRBV4-3 to TRBJ2-2; D may be TRBD2 (5 bases). Trimming cost V 2 bases and J 11 bases, with 12 bases left between them. The germline CDR1 and CDR2 sequences are LGHNA and YSLEER. The CDR3 spans 13 residues. CDR3 nucleotide sequence: TGCGCCAGCAGCCAATCTCGGGGTTATGAGCTGTTTTTT. Its translation is CASSQSRGYELFF.

The chain carries TRBV27 and TRBJ2-3, with TRBD2 as a possible D gene (5 bases). This CDR3 is 15 amino acids long. In germline, CDR1 is MNHEY, CDR2 SMNVEV (reference sequence). V dropped 5 bases and J dropped 0 bases, with 12 bases sitting between them. CDR3 sequence: CASSPRVLSTDTQYF. CDR3 nucleotides: TGTGCCAGCAGTCCGAGGGTCTTGAGCACAGATACGCAGTATTTT.

V and J are TRBV7-3 and TRBJ2-2; D is possibly TRBD1 or TRBD2 (5 bases each). Germline V gene lookup returns CDR1 SGHTA and CDR2 FQGTGA. The CDR3 covers 15 residues. Trimming left V 2 bases short and J 5 bases short, with 12 bases between. The CDR3 region has the DNA TGTGCCAGCAGCTTATTGGGGGAGCGTACCGGGGAGCTGTTTTTT. Its protein is CASSLLGERTGELFF.

This clonotype was detected only a few times. The genes are TRBV10-2 and TRBJ1-4; D is ambiguous. Trimming left V 6 bases short and J 3 bases short, with 11 bases between. The CDR3 contains 14 residues. Germline V CDR1 and CDR2: WSHSY, SAAADI. CDR3 sequence (DNA): TGCGCCAGCAGCCAGTCAACACCTAATGAAAAACTGTTTTTT. It encodes CASSQSTPNEKLFF.

This clonotype came up once. The gene calls are TRBV5-1 and TRBJ2-7; D gene ambiguous. V lost 0 bases to trimming and J lost 1 base, with 11 bases between them. CDR1 is SGHRS, CDR2 YFSETQ, per germline. The CDR3 consists of 15 residues. The CDR3 protein is CASSLEGSLSYEQYF. CDR3 nucleotide sequence: TGCGCCAGCAGCTTGGAAGGCAGCTTGTCCTACGAGCAGTACTTC.

This clonotype has a count of ten or more. The V gene is TRBV7-9, the J gene TRBJ2-5, with D tentatively TRBD1 (5 bases). Germline assignment: CDR1 SEHNR and CDR2 FQNEAQ (reference sequence). This CDR3 contains 14 residues. With 5 bases removed from V and 0 bases from J, the gap between germline ends came to 10 bases. The CDR3 region has the DNA TGTGCCAGCAGCCTCAGACAGTACCAAGAGACCCAGTACTTC. Translating gives CASSLRQYQETQYF.

This chain links TRBV20-1 with TRBJ2-7, with TRBD1 as a possible D gene (6 bases). The CDR3 length is 15 residues. V shed 3 bases and J shed 0 bases, with 15 bases lying between them. The V gene's germline CDR1 is DFQATT and CDR2 SNEGSKA (reference sequence). CDR3 sequence reads: CSASATGTSSYEQYF. The CDR3 DNA follows: TGCAGTGCTAGTGCAACCGGGACATCCTCCTACGAGCAGTACTTC.

This clonotype has more than one count but fewer than ten. The rearrangement uses TRBV20-1 and TRBJ2-7; D is perhaps TRBD1 (5 bases). Between the trimmed V and J ends, which lost 0 bases and 6 bases, there was a span of 9 bases. The CDR3 spans 12 residues. Germline lookup yields CDR1 DFQATT and CDR2 SNEGSKA (reference sequence). The CDR3 region is CSARDGAGEQYF. CDR3 DNA sequence: TGCAGTGCTAGAGATGGGGCTGGCGAGCAGTACTTC.

The chain is built from TRBV6-5 and TRBJ2-7; 10 bases agree with TRBD1. Trimming at V came to 0 bases and at J to 4 bases, leaving 0 bases not matched to a gene. The CDR3 loop spans 14 amino acids. The germline CDR1 and CDR2 sequences are MNHEY and SVGAGI. The CDR3: CASSYSDRGYEQYF. The CDR3 nucleotides are TGTGCCAGCAGTTACTCGGACAGGGGGTACGAGCAGTACTTC.

V and J are TRBV28 and TRBJ2-7; no clear D gene. The germline gives CDR1 MDHEN, CDR2 SYDVKM. The CDR3 totals 13 residues. V was cut by 3 bases and J by 5 bases, with 11 bases left in between. The CDR3 DNA reads as TGTGCCAGCAGTTTGAGACCTTGGGACGAGCAGTACTTC. As protein: CASSLRPWDEQYF.

This clonotype was seen more than once but under ten times. V is TRBV20-1 and J is TRBJ2-3; 15 bases agree with TRBD2. The CDR3 extends over 18 amino acids. Looked up from germline, CDR1 is DFQATT and CDR2 is SNEGSKA (reference sequence). Trimming cost V 5 bases and J 0 bases; bases outside gene matches: 9. CDR3 bases: TGCAGTGCTCGGACTAGCGGGAGGGCCAAAGTCAGCACAGATACGCAGTATTTT. This encodes CSARTSGRAKVSTDTQYF.

This clonotype was recorded a few times. The chain employs TRBV4-1 and TRBJ2-3; 8 bases fit TRBD2. V lost 2 bases and J lost 2; bases outside the gene matches: 9. CDR1 MGHRA and CDR2 YSYEKL come from the germline V gene. There are 17 residues in the CDR3. CDR3 nucleotide sequence: TGCGCCAGCAGCCAACATTCGGCGGGGGGATCCACAGATACGCAGTATTTT. This gives the protein CASSQHSAGGSTDTQYF.

The CDR3 spells CAGFRDGGSSYNEQFF. DNA for the CDR3: TGTGCCGGCTTTAGGGACGGAGGGAGCTCCTACAATGAGCAGTTCTTC. The gene calls are TRBV6-2 or TRBV6-3 and TRBJ2-1, with a possible D match to TRBD2 (6 bases). V shed 11 bases and J shed 0 bases, with 20 bases lying between them. Per germline, CDR1 MNHEY and CDR2 SVGEGT. The CDR3 runs to 16 residues.

V usage is TRBV28 and J usage is TRBJ2-7; D might be TRBD2 (7 bases). Germline loops: CDR1 MDHEN, CDR2 SYDVKM. V lost 8 bases, J lost 0 bases, and 17 bases lay in between. The CDR3 has 15 residues. CDR3: CASCPAGATSYEQYF. CDR3 in DNA: TGTGCCAGCTGCCCGGCGGGGGCAACCTCCTACGAGCAGTACTTC.

The V call is TRBV4-2, the J call TRBJ1-4; a possible D gene is TRBD1 (5 bases). This CDR3 is built from 16 residues. Trimming left V 0 bases short and J 4 bases short, with 12 bases between. The germline V gene encodes CDR1 LGHNA and CDR2 YNFKEQ. The CDR3 region is CASSQDGAGINEKLFF. The CDR3 coding sequence is TGTGCCAGCAGCCAAGATGGGGCAGGGATTAATGAAAAACTGTTTTTT.

There are a few counts of this clonotype. The genes are TRBV30 and TRBJ2-6; D remains unclear. CDR3 length: 13 residues. CDR1 GTSNPN and CDR2 SVGIG come from the germline V gene (reference sequence). V gave up 8 bases and J gave up 1 base, with 9 bases separating them. Written as DNA, the CDR3 is TGTGCCACCGGCAGTTCTGGGGCCAACGTCCTGACTTTC. Encoded protein: CATGSSGANVLTF.

The chain carries TRBV20-1 and TRBJ1-5; D is unclear. The CDR3 covers 14 residues. Deletions cut 0 bases from V and 1 base from J, with 7 bases between. From germline, CDR1 is DFQATT and CDR2 SNEGSKA (reference sequence). The CDR3 loop reads CSARDRRSNQPQHF. In DNA, the CDR3 is TGCAGTGCTAGAGACCGGAGGAGCAATCAGCCCCAGCATTTT.

In this sample, this clonotype turned up a few times. This rearrangement joins TRBV20-1 to TRBJ1-2; D ambiguous. The V end was cut by 3 bases, the J end by 0 bases, with 8 bases between. The germline V gene has CDR1 DFQATT and CDR2 SNEGSKA (reference sequence). The CDR3 covers 13 residues. The CDR3 loop is CSARYSSNYGYTF. CDR3 nucleotide sequence: TGCAGTGCTAGGTATTCCTCTAACTATGGCTACACCTTC.

The rearrangement uses TRBV5-4 and TRBJ1-2; 7 bases match TRBD1. The trim removed 1 base at V and 4 bases at J, leaving 4 bases unmatched. Germline lookup yields CDR1 SGHNT and CDR2 YYREEE (reference sequence). The CDR3 has 14 amino acids. CDR3 sequence reads: CASSLNRGVYGYTF. CDR3 DNA sequence: TGTGCCAGCAGCTTGAACAGGGGTGTCTATGGCTACACCTTC.

This clonotype was observed a handful of times. The V gene is TRBV27, the J gene TRBJ2-7; 13 bases map to TRBD2. Germline values: CDR1 MNHEY, CDR2 SMNVEV (reference sequence). The CDR3 length is 15 residues. The junction had 5 bases not matched to a gene; V was cut back by 4 bases and J by 5 bases. DNA of the CDR3: TGTGCCAGCAGTTACGGGACTAGCGGGACAAACGAGCAGTACTTC. It codes for CASSYGTSGTNEQYF.

This clonotype was detected a few times. The chain employs TRBV7-2 and TRBJ1-4; D is ambiguous. V was clipped by 0 bases and J by 7 bases, with 12 bases between them. The CDR3 runs to 15 residues. Germline loops: CDR1 SGHTA, CDR2 FQGNSA. CDR3 loop: CASSLAVGWIEKLFF. Written as DNA, the CDR3 is TGTGCCAGCAGCTTAGCTGTTGGGTGGATTGAAAAACTGTTTTTT.

This clonotype has a handful of counts. This sequence joins TRBV7-9 and TRBJ2-4; perhaps TRBD1 as D (6 bases). This CDR3 comprises 14 residues. V dropped 3 bases and J dropped 2 bases, with 8 bases sitting between them. From germline, CDR1 is SEHNR and CDR2 FQNEAQ (reference sequence). The CDR3 protein is CASSLQGTKNIQYF. The CDR3 DNA reads TGTGCCAGCAGCTTGCAGGGGACCAAAAACATTCAGTACTTC.

This clonotype was seen a handful of times. This chain's CDR3 is CATSDSRQGKSYNEQFF. As DNA, the CDR3 is TGTGCCACCAGTGATTCCAGACAGGGGAAGTCCTACAATGAGCAGTTCTTC. The gene calls are TRBV24-1 and TRBJ2-1; TRBD1 aligns across 8 bases. Germline values: CDR1 KGHDR, CDR2 SFDVKD. CDR3 length: 17 amino acids. Germline trimming cut 2 bases from V and 1 base from J; bases unmatched to any gene: 6.

This clonotype was observed at least ten times. This rearrangement joins TRBV5-1 to TRBJ1-6; D gene uncertain. This CDR3 region has 16 residues. Germline CDR1 SGHRS, CDR2 YFSETQ. Trimming took 4 bases from V and 3 from J, leaving 14 bases between them. Here the CDR3 reads CASSPRTGVYNSPLHF. As DNA, the CDR3 is TGCGCCAGCAGCCCACGGACGGGTGTCTATAATTCACCCCTCCACTTT.

The V gene is TRBV30, the J gene TRBJ2-5; D ambiguous. The CDR3 sequence is 13 residues long. CDR1 is GTSNPN and CDR2 is SVGIG in the germline V gene (reference sequence). V was clipped by 0 bases and J by 7 bases, with 12 bases between them. CDR3 sequence (DNA): TGTGCCTGGAGTGTTCGGCCGGCTGGGACCCAGTACTTC. Protein: CAWSVRPAGTQYF.